This paragraph covers one T cell receptor (beta chain) sequence. Its cognate antigen is unknown. The PCR used 52 TRBV and 13 TRBJ primers. TCRdb's table, derived via immunoSEQ multiplex PCR, lists solely in-frame clones and lacks some. This table has over 20,000 clones, roughly 93% appearing once. The sample is drawn from a study of regulatory T cells. Autoimmunity was present in every CD3G-deficient patient, worse in two. Study observations and caveats: In patients, unique TRB V-J pairs were restricted and V/J usage skewed, especially in Tregs.

CDR3 length: 12 amino acids. Germline loops: CDR1 LNHDA, CDR2 SQIVND (reference sequence). The junction had 7 bases not matched to a gene; V was cut back by 9 bases and J by 6 bases. Sequenced material: CD8+ T cells sorted from blood. The chain recombines TRBV19 with TRBJ1-1, with 7 nucleotides matching TRBD1. The source of this sequence is a child aged 2 to 9 with CD3G deficiency. CDR3 DNA: TGTGCCAGCAGACAGGGACTGTCTGAAGCTTTCTTT. Protein product: CASRQGLSEAFF.